The rows below give T cell receptor beta chains drawn from one sample of a study of blood T cell repertoires in COVID-19. The data were produced by immunoSEQ multiplex PCR, yet TCRdb's version contains in-frame clones alone and is incomplete. The table lists roughly 88,000 clones, 72% of them singletons. The sample taken for sequencing was peripheral blood. Receptors originate from a woman aged 55 to 70 in a cohort sampled during active or convalescent COVID-19. Each CDR3 is given with its conserved first and last residue. A D gene is named only where the DNA matches it firmly. Where a row states a size, it is once, few, many or the class of an expanded clone; other rows omit it.

len: 15; v_gene: TRBV6-1; abundance: NA; j_gene: TRBJ1-3; d_gene: TRBD1; CDR3nt: TGTGCCAGCAGTGAACAGGGGGTAGGGGGAAACACCATATATTTT; CDR3aa: CASSEQGVGGNTIYF
len: 14; v_gene: TRBV6-5; abundance: few; j_gene: TRBJ1-5; d_gene: NA; CDR3nt: TGTGCCAGCAGTTGGGACGGACTTAGCGGGCCCCAGCATTTT; CDR3aa: CASSWDGLSGPQHF
len: 13; v_gene: TRBV7-9; abundance: few; j_gene: TRBJ2-3; d_gene: NA; CDR3nt: TGTGCCAGCAGCTTTTATGGTGCGGATACGCAGTATTTT; CDR3aa: CASSFYGADTQYF
len: 13; v_gene: TRBV5-5; abundance: NA; j_gene: TRBJ2-3; d_gene: NA; CDR3nt: TGTGCCAGCAGCCTTCCCGCACTCGTGACGCAGTATTTT; CDR3aa: CASSLPALVTQYF
len: 15; v_gene: TRBV4-2; abundance: NA; j_gene: TRBJ2-7; d_gene: NA; CDR3nt: TGTGCCAGCAGCCAAGTTGACAGGTTGGCCTACGAGCAGTACTTC; CDR3aa: CASSQVDRLAYEQYF
len: 15; v_gene: TRBV5-6; abundance: NA; j_gene: TRBJ2-7; d_gene: TRBD2; CDR3nt: TGTGCCAGCAGCTCACTAGCGGGGGGCCTCTACGAGCAGTACTTC; CDR3aa: CASSSLAGGLYEQYF
len: 14; v_gene: TRBV9; abundance: NA; j_gene: TRBJ2-3; d_gene: TRBD2; CDR3nt: TGTGCCAGCAGCGTAAGCGGGGGGGCAGATACGCAGTATTTT; CDR3aa: CASSVSGGADTQYF
len: 15; v_gene: TRBV27; abundance: NA; j_gene: TRBJ1-2; d_gene: TRBD1; CDR3nt: TGTGCCAGCAGTTTAGGTGGAACAGGGGACTATGGCTACACCTTC; CDR3aa: CASSLGGTGDYGYTF
len: 14; v_gene: TRBV5-4; abundance: once; j_gene: TRBJ1-1; d_gene: NA; CDR3nt: TGTGCCAGCAGCTCAATAACAGGCCGGACTGAAGCTTTCTTT; CDR3aa: CASSSITGRTEAFF
len: 17; v_gene: TRBV28; abundance: NA; j_gene: TRBJ1-4; d_gene: TRBD1; CDR3nt: TGTGCCAGCAGTCCCCCGGGACAGGGGTGGGTGGGTGAAAAACTGTTTTTT; CDR3aa: CASSPPGQGWVGEKLFF
len: 16; v_gene: TRBV5-1; abundance: NA; j_gene: TRBJ2-3; d_gene: NA; CDR3nt: TGCGCCAGCAGCCCAGGGACACGAGAAAGCACAGATACGCAGTATTTT; CDR3aa: CASSPGTRESTDTQYF
len: 14; v_gene: TRBV13; abundance: NA; j_gene: TRBJ1-2; d_gene: NA; CDR3nt: TGTGCCAGCAGTATCGGGGAGGGATACTATGGCTACACCTTC; CDR3aa: CASSIGEGYYGYTF
len: 15; v_gene: TRBV9; abundance: NA; j_gene: TRBJ1-1; d_gene: NA; CDR3nt: TGTGCCAGCAGCGTAGCTGGAAAGGGGTACACTGAAGCTTTCTTT; CDR3aa: CASSVAGKGYTEAFF
len: 13; v_gene: TRBV10-1; abundance: NA; j_gene: TRBJ1-1; d_gene: TRBD1; CDR3nt: TGCGGAACAACAGGGACAGAGAACACTGAAGCTTTCTTT; CDR3aa: CGTTGTENTEAFF
len: 14; v_gene: TRBV5-4; abundance: once; j_gene: TRBJ1-2; d_gene: TRBD1; CDR3nt: TGTGCCAGCAGTCGGGACAGAGAAAACTATGGCTACACCTTC; CDR3aa: CASSRDRENYGYTF
len: 15; v_gene: TRBV5-1; abundance: once; j_gene: TRBJ1-1; d_gene: NA; CDR3nt: TGCGCCAGCAGCCCCCCTAGGGGGGGGCACACTGAAGCTTTCTTT; CDR3aa: CASSPPRGGHTEAFF
len: 17; v_gene: TRBV24-1; abundance: few; j_gene: TRBJ2-3; d_gene: TRBD2; CDR3nt: TGTGCCACCAGTGGCCTAGGACTAGCGGGGGGCGTGGATACGCAGTATTTT; CDR3aa: CATSGLGLAGGVDTQYF
len: 15; v_gene: TRBV5-1; abundance: NA; j_gene: TRBJ1-5; d_gene: TRBD1; CDR3nt: TGCGCCAGCAGCTTGGGGGACAGCTTCAATCAGCCCCAGCATTTT; CDR3aa: CASSLGDSFNQPQHF
len: 17; v_gene: TRBV4-2; abundance: NA; j_gene: TRBJ2-3; d_gene: TRBD2; CDR3nt: TGTGCCAGCAGCCAAGATCTAGCGGGGGGGAACACAGATACGCAGTATTTT; CDR3aa: CASSQDLAGGNTDTQYF
len: 14; v_gene: TRBV25-1; abundance: few; j_gene: TRBJ2-7; d_gene: NA; CDR3nt: TGTGCCAGCAGTTTATCTCAGGGCCCAACAAAGCAGTACTTC; CDR3aa: CASSLSQGPTKQYF
len: 14; v_gene: TRBV5-1; abundance: few; j_gene: TRBJ2-7; d_gene: TRBD1; CDR3nt: TGCGCCAGCAGCTTGACAGGGGGCGTGTACGAGCAGTACTTC; CDR3aa: CASSLTGGVYEQYF
len: 15; v_gene: TRBV9; abundance: NA; j_gene: TRBJ1-1; d_gene: NA; CDR3nt: TGTGCCAGCAGCGTCAGCTCGAGACAGGACACTGAAGCTTTCTTT; CDR3aa: CASSVSSRQDTEAFF
len: 16; v_gene: TRBV6-2/TRBV6-3; abundance: NA; j_gene: TRBJ2-1; d_gene: NA; CDR3nt: TGTGCCAGCAGTACCCCGGGACAAAACTCCTACAATGAGCAGTTCTTC; CDR3aa: CASSTPGQNSYNEQFF
len: 15; v_gene: TRBV30; abundance: NA; j_gene: TRBJ1-1; d_gene: NA; CDR3nt: TGTGCCTGGAGTGTATCTCTGACAGCCAACACTGAAGCTTTCTTT; CDR3aa: CAWSVSLTANTEAFF
len: 15; v_gene: TRBV7-9; abundance: NA; j_gene: TRBJ2-2; d_gene: NA; CDR3nt: TGTGCCAGCAGCTTAGTGCCAGCGAACACCGGGGAGCTGTTTTTT; CDR3aa: CASSLVPANTGELFF
len: 14; v_gene: TRBV3-1/TRBV3-2; abundance: NA; j_gene: TRBJ2-7; d_gene: NA; CDR3nt: TGTGCCAGCAGCCAGCGGGGCATGGGCGACGAGCAGTACTTC; CDR3aa: CASSQRGMGDEQYF
len: 16; v_gene: TRBV27; abundance: NA; j_gene: TRBJ1-5; d_gene: TRBD1; CDR3nt: TGTGCCAGCAGTTTATTCGGGGACAGGGTTAATCAGCCCCAGCATTTT; CDR3aa: CASSLFGDRVNQPQHF
len: 15; v_gene: TRBV28; abundance: NA; j_gene: TRBJ2-3; d_gene: TRBD1; CDR3nt: TGTGCCAGCAGTTTAGGGACAGGGGGCACAGATACGCAGTATTTT; CDR3aa: CASSLGTGGTDTQYF